This TCR beta chain originates from a study of blood T cell repertoires in COVID-19. At the level of the study: Sources were T cells, B-cell-depleted T cells, or PBMCs; the material itself was cDNA or gDNA.

Sequencing was performed with immunoSEQ multiplex PCR; in TCRdb, only in-frame clones are kept and a portion is missing. In the table there are around 99,000 clones, 84% of which are singletons. The CDR3 runs 17 residues. Germline lookup yields CDR1 MNHEY and CDR2 SVGEGT. The germline V and J ends were trimmed by 0 bases and 5 bases, with 16 bases remaining between them. The origin of this receptor is a woman between 50 and 59 years old with acute or convalescent COVID-19. Sequenced: peripheral blood. The J gene is TRBJ2-2, the V gene TRBV6-2 or TRBV6-3; D possibly corresponds to TRBD2 (5 bases). The CDR3 reads CASSYSMEDLRTGELFF. The CDR3 region has the DNA TGTGCCAGCAGTTACTCGATGGAGGACCTCAGGACCGGGGAGCTGTTTTTT.